This entry lists 16 T cell receptor beta chains sequenced from one sample in a study of T-cell reconstitution after alpha-beta-depleted transplantation in children. Using unique molecular identifiers, the investigators prepared the TCRbeta library. TCRdb independently ran MiXCR on the PCR reads; one entry per CDR3 protein. The sample holds hundreds of thousands of distinct CDR3 sequences, approximately 32% seen once. Specimen: PBMCs from the stem cell graft donor, collected from the stem cell graft. These receptors all come from a human donor who donated a stem cell graft to a child with aplastic anemia.

The rearrangement uses TRBV6-2 or TRBV6-3 and TRBJ2-1, with D maybe TRBD1 (6 bases). Germline lookup yields CDR1 MNHEY and CDR2 SVGEGT. V dropped 7 bases and J dropped 9 bases, with 22 bases sitting between them. The CDR3 loop spans 15 amino acids. CDR3 nucleotides: TGTGCCAGCATCACCCATACAGGGATCCGCGGTGAGCAGTTCTTC. Translation gives CASITHTGIRGEQFF.

The J gene is TRBJ1-3, the V gene TRBV7-2, with D unresolved. CDR3 length: 15 residues. V was trimmed by 0 bases and J by 6 bases, leaving 12 bases between them. Germline CDR1 is SGHTA and CDR2 is FQGNSA. The CDR3 nucleotides read TGTGCCAGCAGCTTAGCGAAGGGTATTGTAAACACCATATATTTT. This encodes CASSLAKGIVNTIYF.

The chain is built from TRBV4-2 and TRBJ2-5; D assignment may be TRBD1 or TRBD2 (5 bases each). Trimming removed 0 bases from V and 2 bases from J, with 13 bases in between. The CDR3 sequence is 16 residues long. The V gene's germline CDR1 is LGHNA and CDR2 YNFKEQ. The DNA for the CDR3 is TGTGCCAGCAGCCAAGATAAGGGGACGGGACAAGAGACCCAGTACTTC. This codes for CASSQDKGTGQETQYF.

The chain carries TRBV30 and TRBJ2-7, with 7 bases fitting TRBD1. The CDR3 consists of 10 residues. Per the germline V gene, CDR1 is GTSNPN and CDR2 is SVGIG (reference sequence). J lost 7 bases, V lost 3 bases, and 0 bases had no gene match. CDR3 sequence (DNA): TGTGCCTGGAGGGACAGGGAGCAGTACGTC. This codes for CAWRDREQYV.

The chain uses TRBV19 and TRBJ1-1; D unclear. The CDR3 sequence is 14 residues long. With 3 bases removed from V and 0 bases from J, the gap between germline ends came to 8 bases. Germline V gives CDR1 LNHDA, CDR2 SQIVND (reference sequence). CDR3 residues: CASSIRAMNTEAFF. The CDR3 bases are TGTGCCAGTAGTATCCGGGCTATGAACACTGAAGCTTTCTTT.

This clonotype was seen a few times. The chain combines TRBV7-3 with TRBJ1-1, with 7 bases identical to TRBD1. This CDR3 spans 13 amino acids. V lost 6 bases and J lost 6; bases outside the gene matches: 7. Germline CDR1 reads SGHTA; CDR2 reads FQGTGA. CDR3 DNA sequence: TGTGCCAGCAGTTCCGGGACAGCCGCTGAAGCTTTCTTT. This translates into CASSSGTAAEAFF.

V and J are TRBV6-1 and TRBJ2-1; 8 nucleotides align to TRBD2. The CDR3 consists of 15 residues. Germline CDR1 is MNHNS and CDR2 is SASEGT. The trim removed 6 bases at V and 6 bases at J, leaving 10 bases unmatched. CDR3 nucleotide sequence: TGTGCCAGCAGCCGTTCGCGCGGGGGGCTCAATGAGCAGTTCTTC. It encodes CASSRSRGGLNEQFF.

The rearrangement uses TRBV12-3 or TRBV12-4 and TRBJ2-7, with D hard to call. The CDR3 totals 15 residues. The V gene lost 3 bases and the J gene lost 5 bases, with 17 bases spanning the gap. CDR3 region: CASSFSLSPGHEQYF. The DNA for the CDR3 is TGTGCCAGCAGTTTTTCTCTCTCGCCAGGTCACGAGCAGTACTTC.

The chain is built from TRBV20-1 and TRBJ1-3; the D is unclear. Germline CDR1 reads DFQATT; CDR2 reads SNEGSKA (reference sequence). The CDR3 is made up of 11 amino acids. The CDR3 coding sequence is TGCAGCTTAATAGGTGGAAACACCATATATTTT. The encoded protein is CSLIGGNTIYF.

This clonotype showed up many times. CDR3 sequence: CASTSQGAENGYTF. The DNA for the CDR3 is TGTGCCAGCACCTCACAGGGGGCTGAAAATGGCTACACCTTC. This chain links TRBV5-6 with TRBJ1-2; 9 bases are a match to TRBD1. CDR3 length equals 14 residues. The junction had 9 bases not matched to a gene; V was cut back by 6 bases and J by 6 bases. CDR1 is SGHDT and CDR2 is YYEEEE in the germline V gene.

The chain is built from TRBV12-3 or TRBV12-4 and TRBJ2-2, with D perhaps matching TRBD1 or TRBD2 (7 bases each). Trimming left V 5 bases short and J 7 bases short, with 14 bases between. The CDR3 is made up of 14 amino acids. The CDR3 DNA reads as TGTGCCAGCAGTCAACAGGGGAGGGACGGGGAGCTGTTTTTT. This translates into CASSQQGRDGELFF.

The chain links TRBV19 to TRBJ1-2, with 9 bases that match TRBD1. The V and J ends lost 6 bases and 5 bases, in that order; junction bases with no gene match: 7. The CDR3 extends over 14 amino acids. Germline V gene data show CDR1 as LNHDA and CDR2 as SQIVND (reference sequence). The DNA of the CDR3 is TGTGCCAGTAGCCGGGACAGGGAAGTATATGGCTACACCTTC. Translating gives CASSRDREVYGYTF. The whole variable domain, remainder taken from reference TRBV19 and TRBJ1-2, is DGGITQSPKYLFRKEGQNVTLSCEQNLNHDAMYWYRQDPGQGLRLIYYSQIVNDFQKGDIAEGYSVSREKKESFPLTVTSAQKNPTAFYLCASSRDREVYGYTFGSGTRLTVV.

V gene TRBV30 combines with J gene TRBJ2-2, with TRBD2 matching over 7 bases. V lost 0 bases and J lost 5; bases outside the gene matches: 6. Per the germline V gene, CDR1 is GTSNPN and CDR2 is SVGIG (reference sequence). The CDR3 is 15 residues long. The CDR3: CAWSVSSGFTGELFF. The CDR3 DNA reads as TGTGCCTGGAGTGTATCTAGCGGATTTACCGGGGAGCTGTTTTTT. The whole variable domain, filled in from reference TRBV30 and TRBJ2-2, reads SQTIHQWPATLVQPVGSPLSLECTVEGTSNPNLYWYRQAAGRGLQLLFYSVGIGQISSEVPQNLSASRPQDRQFILSSKKLLLSDSGFYLCAWSVSSGFTGELFFGEGSRLTVL.

The chain recombines TRBV7-2 with TRBJ2-3; D not resolved. Germline lookup yields CDR1 SGHTA and CDR2 FQGNSA. The V gene lost 3 bases and the J gene lost 2 bases, with 12 bases spanning the gap. CDR3 length: 15 amino acids. CDR3 in amino acids: CASSFTRTATDTQYF. CDR3 nucleotide sequence: TGTGCCAGCAGCTTTACGCGGACGGCCACAGATACGCAGTATTTT.

This clonotype was seen a few times. This sequence joins TRBV14 and TRBJ1-2; D gene uncertain. Germline V gene data show CDR1 as SGHDN and CDR2 as FVKESK. Trimming stripped 4 bases from V and 8 bases from J, with 11 bases between. The CDR3 extends over 12 amino acids. CDR3 in DNA: TGTGCCAGCAGCCGGTCGGGGAACGGCTACACCTTC. Translating gives CASSRSGNGYTF. Drawing the rest from reference TRBV14 and TRBJ1-2, the complete variable domain is EAGVTQFPSHSVIEKGQTVTLRCDPISGHDNLYWYRRVMGKEIKFLLHFVKESKQDESGMPNNRFLAERTGGTYSTLKVQPAELEDSGVYFCASSRSGNGYTFGSGTRLTVV.

CDR3 DNA sequence: TGTGCCACCAGTGATTCACGGACAGGGATCACCGGGGAGCTGTTTTTT. Translating it yields CATSDSRTGITGELFF. The V and J genes are TRBV24-1 and TRBJ2-2; TRBD1 matches at 8 bases. V dropped 2 bases and J dropped 4; count of bases not matched to a gene: 5. The germline gives CDR1 KGHDR, CDR2 SFDVKD. The CDR3 has 16 amino acids.